The 5 T cell receptor beta chains given below trace back to one sample, sequenced in a study of T cell responses to AZD1222 COVID-19 vaccine. Libraries were prepared by immunoSEQ multiplex PCR; TCRdb keeps only in-frame clonotypes and omits some of them. This table has roughly 100,000 clones, roughly nine tenths appearing once. The sequenced sample was peripheral blood, obtained on day 0 of AZD1222 vaccination. The receptors shown here come from an adult in good health.

This chain joins TRBV20-1 and TRBJ2-5; D is ambiguous. The CDR3 totals 11 residues. Trimming removed 7 bases at V and 1 base at J, with 7 bases between. CDR1 DFQATT and CDR2 SNEGSKA come from the germline V gene (reference sequence). The CDR3 coding sequence is TGCAGTGTGGCGGTCCAAGAGACCCAGTACTTC. This encodes CSVAVQETQYF.

The chain has TRBV27 and TRBJ2-7; 13 positions match TRBD2. V shed 2 bases and J 0 bases; nucleotides not matched to a gene: 4. The CDR3 contains 17 residues. Germline values: CDR1 MNHEY, CDR2 SMNVEV (reference sequence). This CDR3 reads CASSLVGTSGNSYEQYF. The CDR3 DNA sequence: TGTGCCAGCAGTTTAGTGGGGACTAGCGGGAACTCCTACGAGCAGTACTTC.

The genes are TRBV28 and TRBJ1-6; no definite D call. Germline V gene sequence: CDR1 MDHEN, CDR2 SYDVKM. V lost 9 bases and J lost 7, with 10 bases in between. This CDR3 region has 12 residues. DNA for the CDR3: TGTGCCAGTTGGGAGGGAAATTCACCCCTCCACTTT. This translates into CASWEGNSPLHF. The variable domain in full, completed from reference TRBV28 and TRBJ1-6, reads DVKVTQSSRYLVKRTGEKVFLECVQDMDHENMFWYRQDPGLGLRLIYFSYDVKMKEKGDIPEGYSVSREKKERFSLILESASTNQTSMYLCASWEGNSPLHFGNGTRLTVT.

The chain has TRBV30 and TRBJ1-4; D not resolved. The CDR3 is 14 residues long. V dropped 0 bases and J dropped 4 bases, with 9 bases sitting between them. Germline lookup yields CDR1 GTSNPN and CDR2 SVGIG (reference sequence). The CDR3, as DNA: TGTGCCTGGAGTGTAGGTCAGCGTAATGAAAAACTGTTTTTT. Amino acid sequence: CAWSVGQRNEKLFF.

This sequence joins TRBV7-6 and TRBJ2-3; the D call may be TRBD1 or TRBD2 (5 bases each). The CDR3 length is 16 residues. Trimming took off 1 base at V and 7 bases at J, with 18 bases between the two ends. Per germline, CDR1 SGHVS and CDR2 FNYEAQ. The CDR3 DNA reads as TGTGCCAGCAGCTTAGGTTCGGGTGGGGGAATGAATACGCAGTATTTT. It codes for CASSLGSGGGMNTQYF.